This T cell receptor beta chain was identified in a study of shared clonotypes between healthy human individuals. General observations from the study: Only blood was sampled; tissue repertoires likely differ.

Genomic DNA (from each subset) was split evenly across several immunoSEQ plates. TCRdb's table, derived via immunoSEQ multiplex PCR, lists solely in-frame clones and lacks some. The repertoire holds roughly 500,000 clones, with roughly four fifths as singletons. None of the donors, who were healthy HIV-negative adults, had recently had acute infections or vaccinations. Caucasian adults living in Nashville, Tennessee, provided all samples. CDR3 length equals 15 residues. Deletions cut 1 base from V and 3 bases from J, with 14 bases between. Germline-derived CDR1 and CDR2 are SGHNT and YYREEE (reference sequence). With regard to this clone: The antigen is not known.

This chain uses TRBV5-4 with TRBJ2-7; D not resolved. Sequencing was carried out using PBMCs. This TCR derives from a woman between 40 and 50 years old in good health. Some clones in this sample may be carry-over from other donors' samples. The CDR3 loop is CASSLPVGGSYEQYF. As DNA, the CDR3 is TGTGCCAGCAGCTTGCCTGTCGGCGGCAGCTACGAGCAGTACTTC. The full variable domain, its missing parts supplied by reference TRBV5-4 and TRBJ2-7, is ETGVTQSPTHLIKTRGQQVTLRCSSQSGHNTVSWYQQALGQGPQFIFQYYREEENGRGNFPPRFSGLQFPNYSSELNVNALELDDSALYLCASSLPVGGSYEQYFGPGTRLTVT.